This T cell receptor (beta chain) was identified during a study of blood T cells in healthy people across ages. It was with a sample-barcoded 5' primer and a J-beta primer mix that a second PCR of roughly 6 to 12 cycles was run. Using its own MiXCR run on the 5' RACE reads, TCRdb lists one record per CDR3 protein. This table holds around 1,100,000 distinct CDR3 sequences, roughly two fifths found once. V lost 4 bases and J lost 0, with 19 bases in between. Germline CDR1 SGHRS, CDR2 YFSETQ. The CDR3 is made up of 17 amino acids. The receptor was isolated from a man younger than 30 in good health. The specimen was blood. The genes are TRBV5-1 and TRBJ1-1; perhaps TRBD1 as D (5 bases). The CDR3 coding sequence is TGCGCCAGCAGCGCCTCCGGGGCCCTACAAATGAACACTGAAGCTTTCTTT. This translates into CASSASGALQMNTEAFF.